What follows describes a single T cell receptor (beta chain). The PCR had 60 Vbeta and 13 Jbeta primers. This table comes from immunoSEQ multiplex PCR, and its TCRdb copy is limited to in-frame clones, with some not included. The sample includes 55,000 to 65,000 clones, approximately 80% of them seen just once. The data were taken from a study of cytomegalovirus exposure and HLA in healthy donors. Background on the study: Earlier results showed some 120 million unique TCR beta sequences derived from some 190 million T cells. Unique TCRs from HLA-typed donors, about 85 million of them, were held in an early data release. Ancestry clustering placed 81% of approximately 370 genotyped donors in the Caucasian-associated cluster.

This donor's CMV serostatus went unrecorded. V shed 4 bases and J 0 bases; nucleotides not matched to a gene: 4. The CDR3 consists of 15 residues. The germline gives CDR1 SEHNR, CDR2 FQNEAQ (reference sequence). Sequenced input: PBMCs. The sequence came from a human donor in good health. This chain connects TRBV7-9 to TRBJ2-5, with 8 bases identical to TRBD1. The CDR3 DNA follows: TGTGCCAGCAGCTACCGACAGGGGTACCAAGAGACCCAGTACTTC. Translation gives CASSYRQGYQETQYF.